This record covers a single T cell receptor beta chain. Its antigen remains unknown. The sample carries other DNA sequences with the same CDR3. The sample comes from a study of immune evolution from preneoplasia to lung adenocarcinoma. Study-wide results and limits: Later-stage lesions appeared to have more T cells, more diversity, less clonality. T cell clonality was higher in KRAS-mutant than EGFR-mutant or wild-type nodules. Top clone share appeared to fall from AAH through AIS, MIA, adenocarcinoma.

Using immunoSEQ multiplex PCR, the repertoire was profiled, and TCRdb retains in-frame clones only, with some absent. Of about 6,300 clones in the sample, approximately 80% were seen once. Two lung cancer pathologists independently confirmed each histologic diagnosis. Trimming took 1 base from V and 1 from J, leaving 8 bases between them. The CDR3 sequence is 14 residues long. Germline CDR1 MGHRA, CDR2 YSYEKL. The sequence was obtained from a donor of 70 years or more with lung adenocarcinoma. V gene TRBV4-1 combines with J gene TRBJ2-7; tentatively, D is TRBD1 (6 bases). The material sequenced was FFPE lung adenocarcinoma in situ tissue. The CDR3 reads CASSQGQGSYEQYF. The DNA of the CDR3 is TGCGCCAGCAGCCAAGGGCAGGGGTCCTACGAGCAGTACTTC.